The source of this T cell receptor (beta chain) is a study of vaccination effects on CD4 cells after COVID-19. Whole-study context: Two convalescent patients were sampled 16 days and one week before vaccination.

Before sequencing took place, the ViraFEST assay used viral peptide pools to expand antigen-specific CD4+ T cells. Culture proceeded for about ten days, and CD4+ T cells were then isolated. This individual contracted SARS-CoV-2 between March and December 2020, as verified by PCR. Roughly 2 million PBMC per well were cultured with around 10 IU/ml IL-2 and roughly 10 ug/ml peptides. An HIV-1 Nef peptide pool served as the negative control culture. IL-2 medium supplanted half the medium on days 3 and 7. Assay: immunoSEQ multiplex PCR; the TCRdb copy retains only in-frame clones and omits some. Here the sample spans roughly 57,000 clones, roughly three quarters being singletons. The CDR3 is 16 amino acids. With 5 bases clipped from V and 1 base from J, the junction kept 3 bases outside the gene matches. CDR1 SGHVS and CDR2 FQNEAQ come from the germline V gene. As to this clone: Its cognate antigen is unknown.

The clonotype comes from a human donor who had a prior SARS-CoV-2 infection. The material sequenced was CD4+ T cells from PBMCs cultured with HIV peptides, taken before COVID-19 vaccination. Subset in this sample: HIV-1 Nef peptide pool negative control/reference culture. The chain joins TRBV7-8 to TRBJ2-3, with 13 nucleotides matching TRBD2. This chain's CDR3 is CASSLGLAGGTDTQYF. The CDR3 bases are TGTGCCAGCAGCCTCGGACTAGCGGGAGGCACAGATACGCAGTATTTT.